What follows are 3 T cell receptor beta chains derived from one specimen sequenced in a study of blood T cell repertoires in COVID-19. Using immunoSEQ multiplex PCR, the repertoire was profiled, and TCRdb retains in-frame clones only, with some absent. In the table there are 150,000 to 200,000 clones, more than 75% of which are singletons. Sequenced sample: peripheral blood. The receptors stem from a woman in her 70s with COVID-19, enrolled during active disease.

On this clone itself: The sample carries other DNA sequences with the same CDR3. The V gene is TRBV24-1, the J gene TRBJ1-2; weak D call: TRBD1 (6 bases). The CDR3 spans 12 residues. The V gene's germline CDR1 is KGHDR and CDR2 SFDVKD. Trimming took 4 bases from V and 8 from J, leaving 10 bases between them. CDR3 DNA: TGTGCCACCAGTGAGCAAGGGGGAGGCTACACCTTC. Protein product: CATSEQGGGYTF.

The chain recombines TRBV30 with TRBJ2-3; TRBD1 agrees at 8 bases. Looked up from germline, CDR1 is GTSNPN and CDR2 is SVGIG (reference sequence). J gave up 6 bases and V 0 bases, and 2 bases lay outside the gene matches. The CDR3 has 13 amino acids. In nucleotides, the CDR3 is TGTGCCTGGAGTGTAGGGACAGGCGATACGCAGTATTTT. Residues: CAWSVGTGDTQYF.

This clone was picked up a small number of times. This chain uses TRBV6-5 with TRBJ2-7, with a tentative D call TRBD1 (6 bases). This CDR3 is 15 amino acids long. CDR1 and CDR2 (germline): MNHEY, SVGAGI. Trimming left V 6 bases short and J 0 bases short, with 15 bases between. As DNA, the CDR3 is TGTGCCAGCAGAATGATACAGGGATTCTCCTACGAGCAGTACTTC. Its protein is CASRMIQGFSYEQYF.